This T cell receptor beta chain was retrieved from a study of shared T cell receptors in the human thymus (dated by TCRdb to the early 2020s). Broadly, across the study: The study examined how the human thymus generates shared, self-reactive T-cell receptor alpha chains.

A word on this clone: Its antigen remains unidentified. No base quality information exists; no much larger clone differs at one position.

The protocol used for the library was the immunoSEQ multiplex PCR assay. TCRdb carries this immuneACCESS record with in-frame sequences only. Its versions omit some clonotypes, under half of them owing to an unresolved V gene in the studies checked, with the rest unexplained. The sample profile shows some 700,000 clones; 80% to 90% of them were found once. Clones ranked in the top ten supply around 0.0099% of the sample. The CDR3 contains 16 residues, cysteine and phenylalanine counted. Only the CDR3 region is kept as DNA, spanning 48 bases read in frame from base 1. Taken from the germline V gene, the CDR1 and CDR2 loops are KGHSH and LQKENI. The germline V end is reduced by 6 bases and the J end by 1 base; junction bases left unmatched: 6. The same specimen was also included in a second study, on human thymus T cells. As that second paper reports: The donors were immunologically healthy infants in Finland who had open corrective cardiac surgery for congenital heart defects. Thymus tissue was obtained as surgical resects removed during corrective cardiac surgery. Biased V and J gene segment usage appeared to be present in both thymic and peripheral blood repertoires. According to the related research, thymic TCR repertoires were highly overlapping among unrelated individuals. The study characterized TCR alpha and beta repertoires from about 8 infant thymus samples and four related peripheral blood samples. The infant donors were roughly 7 to 250 days old, and the cohort included over five males and a couple of females. Thymocytes were released mechanically from tissue and stored at -70 °C as pellets of roughly 9-31 million cells. A QIAsymphony instrument was used to extract genomic DNA from the frozen cell pellets. The immunoSEQ multiplex PCR assay was used to amplify the TCRB and TCRAD loci from a standardized amount of quality-controlled genomic DNA. Amplicons spanned the V(D)J region at a length sufficient to cover the CDR3 and identify V and J genes. Through the commercial immunoSEQ service, the amplicons were sequenced on an Illumina platform. Primer bias and sequencing errors were corrected as previously described, and TCRAD and TCRB were defined on the basis of the IMGT database. Repertoires were analysed with immunoSEQ Analyzer 3.0 and VDJTools, covering basic statistics, V/J segment usage, diversity estimates, rarefaction and pairwise overlap. Diversity was estimated with Chao1, ChaoE, Efron-Thisted, Shannon and inverse Simpson indices, and also on datasets down-sampled to the smallest sample. Repertoire overlap was determined by strict matching of CDR3 nucleotide sequence, V gene and J gene, and Jaccard-based multidimensional scaling clustering was applied. On average, thymus samples yielded about 730,000 unique TCRB clonotypes, whereas blood samples yielded roughly 81,000.

The source material was thymocytes. This chain is built from TRBV18 and TRBJ1-5; TRBD1 matches 10 bases in the middle. The clonotype comes from a girl in the first two years of life with a congenital heart defect. Donor details come from another sample of the same person, matched by shared clones. At the DNA level, the sequence is TGTGCCAGCTCCGGGAGGACAGGGGGGAGCAATCAGCCCCAGCATTTT. Its amino acids are CASSGRTGGSNQPQHF.